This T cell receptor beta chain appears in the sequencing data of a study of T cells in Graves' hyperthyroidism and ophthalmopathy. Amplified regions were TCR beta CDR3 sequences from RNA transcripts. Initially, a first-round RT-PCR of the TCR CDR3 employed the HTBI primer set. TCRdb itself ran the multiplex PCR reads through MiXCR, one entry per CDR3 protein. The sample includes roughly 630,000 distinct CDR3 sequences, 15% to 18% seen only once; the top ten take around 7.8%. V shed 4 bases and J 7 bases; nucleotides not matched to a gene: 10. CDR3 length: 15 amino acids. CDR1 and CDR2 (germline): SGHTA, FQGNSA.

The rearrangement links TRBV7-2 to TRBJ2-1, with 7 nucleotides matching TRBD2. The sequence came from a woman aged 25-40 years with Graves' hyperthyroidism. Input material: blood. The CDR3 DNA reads TGTGCCAGCAGCTCGGTGGGTAGCGGGCTTAATGAGCAGTTCTTC. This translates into CASSSVGSGLNEQFF. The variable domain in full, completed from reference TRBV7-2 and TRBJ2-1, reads GAGVSQSPSNKVTEKGKDVELRCDPISGHTALYWYRQSLGQGLEFLIYFQGNSAPDKSGLPSDRFSAERTGGSVSTLTIQRTQQEDSAVYLCASSSVGSGLNEQFFGPGTRLTVL.